A selection of T cell receptor beta chains follows, all from one sample in a study of CD8 T cells in Susac syndrome. TCRdb used MiXCR to reprocess the immunoSEQ multiplex PCR reads, holding one entry per CDR3 protein. The repertoire holds over 150,000 distinct CDR3 sequences, with around 94% as singletons. Sequences were obtained from CD4+ T cells from PBMCs. The receptors derive from a human donor with Susac syndrome. The CDR3 runs from the conserved cysteine through the conserved F or W. The D gene is left open where the match is weak. A row's size may be missing; if present it is once, few, many or a size class.

>TRBJ2-1|TRBV6-2/TRBV6-3|-|TRBD1
CASSYSRGLFHEQFF
TGTGCCAGCAGTTACAGCAGGGGGCTTTTCCATGAGCAGTTCTTC
>TRBJ1-1|TRBV7-2|-|-
CASSIGLSNTEAFF
TGTGCCAGCAGCATCGGCCTCTCGAACACTGAAGCTTTCTTT
>TRBJ1-1|TRBV7-8|-|TRBD1
CASSSPGQAEAFF
TGTGCCAGCAGCTCGCCAGGACAGGCTGAAGCTTTCTTT
>TRBJ2-7|TRBV30|-|-
CAWGGHRAEQYF
TGTGCCTGGGGAGGTCACCGGGCCGAGCAGTACTTC
>TRBJ2-2|TRBV30|-|-
CAWTLWADTGELFF
TGTGCCTGGACCCTGTGGGCCGACACCGGGGAGCTGTTTTTT
>TRBJ2-7|TRBV12-3/TRBV12-4|-|-
CASSFGQGEQYF
TGTGCCAGCAGTTTCGGGCAGGGCGAGCAGTACTTC
>TRBJ1-2|TRBV15|-|TRBD1
CATSRGQGLYSSYGYTF
TGTGCCACCAGCAGAGGACAGGGTTTATACTCGAGCTATGGCTACACCTTC
>TRBJ2-3|TRBV6-4|-|-
CASSPGLGGPGTQYF
TGTGCCAGCAGTCCCGGACTAGGGGGGCCGGGTACGCAGTATTTT
>TRBJ1-5|TRBV15|-|-
CATKTDYNQPQHF
TGTGCCACTAAGACGGATTATAATCAGCCCCAGCATTTT
>TRBJ2-7|TRBV7-9|-|-
CASSDFTGGAYEQYF
TGTGCCAGCAGCGATTTTACAGGGGGGGCCTACGAGCAGTACTTC
>TRBJ2-3|TRBV20-1|-|TRBD1
CSALQGAGADTQYF
TGCAGTGCGCTTCAGGGGGCAGGTGCAGATACGCAGTATTTT
>TRBJ1-4|TRBV7-2|once|-
CASSRNVRGSNEKLFF
TGTGCCAGCAGCCGGAATGTCAGGGGCTCGAATGAAAAACTGTTTTTT
>TRBJ2-7|TRBV9|-|-
CASSPSLLQGYEQYF
TGTGCCAGCAGCCCAAGCCTCCTACAAGGCTACGAGCAGTACTTC
>TRBJ2-7|TRBV27|-|-
CASFPIAPSLSSYEQYF
TGTGCCAGCTTTCCAATTGCCCCTTCTTTGAGCTCCTACGAGCAGTACTTC
>TRBJ2-6|TRBV27|-|-
CASSFQYLSGANVLTF
TGTGCCAGCAGTTTTCAGTACCTCTCTGGGGCCAACGTCCTGACTTTC
>TRBJ2-5|TRBV20-1|-|-
CSAIEALTGATQYF
TGCAGTGCGATAGAAGCTCTCACCGGGGCGACCCAGTACTTC
>TRBJ2-3|TRBV3-1|-|TRBD2
CASSQWTSGGSDTQYF
TGTGCCAGCAGCCAATGGACTAGCGGGGGCTCAGATACGCAGTATTTT
>TRBJ1-5|TRBV30|-|-
CAWNSGNQPQHF
TGTGCCTGGAACTCGGGCAATCAGCCCCAGCATTTT
>TRBJ1-5|TRBV7-8|-|-
CASRRTSGSDSNQPQHF
TGTGCCAGCAGACGTACGTCAGGCTCCGATAGCAATCAGCCCCAGCATTTT
>TRBJ2-7|TRBV20-1|-|-
CSALPGSYYEQYF
TGCAGTGCTCTACCGGGATCGTACTACGAGCAGTACTTC
>TRBJ1-5|TRBV20-1|-|TRBD1
CSAERGRGNQPQHF
TGCAGTGCGGAAAGGGGGCGCGGCAATCAGCCCCAGCATTTT
>TRBJ2-2|TRBV7-2|-|-
CASSSGLGTGELFF
TGTGCCAGCAGCTCCGGGCTCGGAACCGGGGAGCTGTTTTTT
>TRBJ2-6|TRBV6-5|-|-
CASSYLWTAASGANVLTF
TGTGCCAGCAGTTACCTTTGGACAGCCGCTTCTGGGGCCAACGTCCTGACTTTC
>TRBJ1-1|TRBV6-1|-|-
CASSEEGEGRGKNTEAFF
TGTGCCAGCAGTGAAGAGGGGGAGGGGCGCGGGAAGAACACTGAAGCTTTCTTT
>TRBJ2-2|TRBV6-5|-|-
CASSLWTANTGELFF
TGTGCCAGCAGCCTTTGGACAGCGAACACCGGGGAGCTGTTTTTT
>TRBJ1-4|TRBV29-1|-|TRBD1
CSVEWVRGVEKLFF
TGCAGCGTTGAATGGGTCAGGGGGGTGGAAAAACTGTTTTTT
>TRBJ1-4|TRBV2|-|-
CASRLGRGGEKLFF
TGTGCCAGCAGATTAGGGAGGGGCGGTGAAAAACTGTTTTTT
>TRBJ2-3|TRBV15|-|-
CATSRRSTDTQYF
TGTGCCACCAGCAGGCGGAGCACAGATACGCAGTATTTT
>TRBJ2-7|TRBV11-2|-|-
CASSTAGRALYYEQYF
TGTGCCAGCAGCACCGCAGGGCGGGCTCTCTACTACGAGCAGTACTTC
>TRBJ2-1|TRBV6-2/TRBV6-3|-|-
CASSYFTPRTHEQFF
TGTGCCAGCAGTTATTTCACCCCCCGCACGCATGAGCAGTTCTTC
>TRBJ1-4|TRBV5-5|-|-
CASSLVAAEKLFF
TGTGCCAGCAGCTTGGTGGCAGCAGAAAAACTGTTTTTT
>TRBJ2-5|TRBV21-1|few|-
CASSKVAYQETQYF
TGTGCCAGCAGCAAAGTTGCCTACCAAGAGACCCAGTACTTC
>TRBJ2-1|TRBV20-1|-|TRBD2
CSAPRSGGRDEQFF
TGCAGTGCCCCTCGGAGCGGGGGGAGGGATGAGCAGTTCTTC
>TRBJ1-3|TRBV19|-|-
CASSVPGATIYF
TGTGCCAGTAGTGTACCCGGTGCCACCATATATTTT
>TRBJ2-5|TRBV4-2|-|-
CASSLIPGGRETQYF
TGTGCCAGCAGCCTAATTCCAGGAGGGCGAGAGACCCAGTACTTC
>TRBJ2-7|TRBV5-8|-|-
CASSLSEQYF
TGTGCCAGCAGCTTGTCCGAGCAGTACTTC
>TRBJ1-1|TRBV5-1|-|-
CASTRSGTSNTEAFF
TGCGCCAGCACCCGTTCCGGGACATCGAACACTGAAGCTTTCTTT
>TRBJ1-1|TRBV7-9|-|-
CASSKGETNTEAFF
TGTGCCAGCTCAAAGGGGGAGACAAACACTGAAGCTTTCTTT
>TRBJ1-6|TRBV6-5|once|-
CASSYGRGGYSPLHF
TGTGCCAGCAGTTACGGGCGGGGGGGGTATTCACCCCTCCACTTT
>TRBJ1-2|TRBV28|-|TRBD1
CASSQGGTGFHPVGYTF
TGTGCCAGCAGTCAGGGGGGGACAGGGTTTCACCCGGTTGGCTACACCTTC
>TRBJ1-2|TRBV6-6|-|TRBD1
CASSSGQGGGYTF
TGTGCCAGCAGTTCCGGACAGGGAGGAGGCTACACCTTC
>TRBJ1-1|TRBV7-9|-|-
CASSAEMDTEAFF
TGTGCCAGCAGCGCTGAGATGGACACTGAAGCTTTCTTT
>TRBJ2-2|TRBV29-1|-|-
CSVGPGLTGELFF
TGCAGCGTTGGGCCTGGGCTCACCGGGGAGCTGTTTTTT
>TRBJ1-2|TRBV30|-|-
CAWDPRTVNYGYTF
TGTGCCTGGGACCCCCGGACGGTAAACTATGGCTACACCTTC
>TRBJ2-3|TRBV5-8|-|-
CATLSPDTQYF
TGTGCCACCCTCAGCCCAGATACGCAGTATTTT
>TRBJ2-1|TRBV27|-|-
CASRSRQGGQWNEQFF
TGTGCCAGCAGATCGCGACAGGGAGGGCAGTGGAATGAGCAGTTCTTC